This T cell receptor beta chain is drawn from a study of control samples from healthy donors and cancer patients. V was clipped by 3 bases and J by 4 bases, with 12 bases between them. The germline V gene has CDR1 GTSNPN and CDR2 SVGIG (reference sequence). This CDR3 is 13 amino acids long. Clones were sequenced by immunoSEQ multiplex PCR, and TCRdb holds only the in-frame ones, with some missing. The table lists 150,000 to 200,000 clones, just over 85% of them singletons. This chain uses TRBV30 with TRBJ2-5; D perhaps matches TRBD1 (6 bases). Sequenced sample: blood. The clonotype originates from a woman between 25 and 40 years old in good health. CDR3 loop: CAWSRGGRETQYF. The CDR3 coding sequence is TGTGCCTGGAGCAGAGGGGGTCGAGAGACCCAGTACTTC.